A selection of T cell receptor beta chains follows, all from one sample in a study of cytomegalovirus exposure and HLA in healthy donors. Sequencing was performed with immunoSEQ multiplex PCR; in TCRdb, only in-frame clones are kept and a portion is missing. The top ten hold approximately 23% of the sample, which has roughly 110,000 clones, roughly 85% seen once. Sequenced: PBMCs. These receptors originate from a man between 25 and 39 years old in good health and CMV-seropositive. CDR3s include the opening cysteine and the closing phenylalanine or tryptophan. The D gene is left open where the match is weak. Rows may omit the clone size; those that give it use once, few, many or a size class.

D: TRBD1; J: TRBJ2-7; V: TRBV4-2; size: .; DNA: TGTGCCAGCAGCCAACACCCGGACAGGGGCGCCTACGAGCAGTACTTC; CDR3: CASSQHPDRGAYEQYF
D: .; J: TRBJ1-4; V: TRBV10-3; size: .; DNA: TGTGCCATCAGTGAGTCGGGGGGGAGTAATGAAAAACTGTTTTTT; CDR3: CAISESGGSNEKLFF
D: TRBD1; J: TRBJ1-1; V: TRBV7-2; size: .; DNA: TGTGCCAGCACCCCTCAGGGGGCGCTTACTGAAGCTTTCTTT; CDR3: CASTPQGALTEAFF
D: .; J: TRBJ2-5; V: TRBV5-4; size: .; DNA: TGTGCCAGCAGCTTGGGGAGGGAGACCCAGTACTTC; CDR3: CASSLGRETQYF
D: TRBD1; J: TRBJ1-2; V: TRBV19; size: .; DNA: TGTGCCAGTAGTCGGGACAGCTTTTCTAACTATGGCTACACCTTC; CDR3: CASSRDSFSNYGYTF
D: .; J: TRBJ1-2; V: TRBV5-1; size: .; DNA: TGCGCCAGCATCCGGGTGACTGTTAACTATGGCTACACCTTC; CDR3: CASIRVTVNYGYTF
D: .; J: TRBJ1-1; V: TRBV5-4; size: .; DNA: TGTGCCAGCAGCTCGGAGGGCATTACTGAAGCTTTCTTT; CDR3: CASSSEGITEAFF
D: .; J: TRBJ1-2; V: TRBV9; size: .; DNA: TGTGCCAGCAGCGTAGCGATTACAGCATCCTGGGGCTACACTTTC; CDR3: CASSVAITASWGYTF
D: TRBD1; J: TRBJ1-4; V: TRBV27; size: .; DNA: TGTGCCAGATTGGTGGGACAGGCCCCAACTAATGAAAAACTGTTTTTT; CDR3: CARLVGQAPTNEKLFF
D: TRBD1; J: TRBJ1-2; V: TRBV6-5; size: .; DNA: TGTGCCAGCAGTGCCGGACTCCACAGGGGTGGCTACACCTTC; CDR3: CASSAGLHRGGYTF
D: .; J: TRBJ1-5; V: TRBV6-1; size: .; DNA: TGTGCCAGCAGTGATTTACCCATCTATAGCAATCAGCCCCAGCATTTT; CDR3: CASSDLPIYSNQPQHF
D: .; J: TRBJ2-1; V: TRBV6-1; size: few; DNA: TGTGCCAGCAGTGAAGTGGCGGGATACAATGAGCAGTTCTTC; CDR3: CASSEVAGYNEQFF
D: .; J: TRBJ2-7; V: TRBV5-1; size: few; DNA: TGCGCCAGCAGCTCGACAGGTCCCTACGAGCAGTACTTC; CDR3: CASSSTGPYEQYF
D: .; J: TRBJ1-2; V: TRBV29-1; size: .; DNA: TGCAGCGTCGCCCGGGACAACAATAACTATGGCTACACCTTC; CDR3: CSVARDNNNYGYTF
D: .; J: TRBJ2-7; V: TRBV30; size: .; DNA: TGTGCCTGGAAACTCGCCTACGAGCAGTACTTC; CDR3: CAWKLAYEQYF
D: .; J: TRBJ2-1; V: TRBV11-3; size: .; DNA: TGTGCCAGCAGCTTAGATCCTGTGGCCAATGAGCAGTTCTTC; CDR3: CASSLDPVANEQFF
D: .; J: TRBJ2-2; V: TRBV6-5; size: .; DNA: TGTGCCAGCAGCTACGGGACAAAGAACACCGGGGAGCTGTTTTTT; CDR3: CASSYGTKNTGELFF
D: .; J: TRBJ1-2; V: TRBV20-1; size: .; DNA: TGCAGTGCTAGAAGCGGTCGCGGCTACACCTTC; CDR3: CSARSGRGYTF
D: TRBD2; J: TRBJ2-1; V: TRBV30; size: once; DNA: TGTGCCTGGAGTGTACCCGAGCGGGGGGCGTACAATGAGCAGTTCTTC; CDR3: CAWSVPERGAYNEQFF
D: .; J: TRBJ1-4; V: TRBV29-1; size: few; DNA: TGCAGCGCCGGGGAAGAAGTGGTGTTTTTT; CDR3: CSAGEEVVFF
D: TRBD1; J: TRBJ2-7; V: TRBV25-1; size: .; DNA: TGTGCCAGCAGTGAATTTATCGGGACAGGGACCTACGAGCAGTACTTC; CDR3: CASSEFIGTGTYEQYF
D: TRBD1; J: TRBJ1-5; V: TRBV5-6; size: .; DNA: TGTGCCAGCATCCTGGACAGGGGGCCCGCCGGGTCCACACAGCCCCAGCATTTT; CDR3: CASILDRGPAGSTQPQHF
D: .; J: TRBJ1-6; V: TRBV11-2; size: .; DNA: TGTGCCAGCACTAAGCGGGCGGGACGGTTTGATTTGCCCCTCCACTTT; CDR3: CASTKRAGRFDLPLHF
D: .; J: TRBJ1-2; V: TRBV5-4; size: .; DNA: TGTGCCAGCAGCTTGGGGGGGGGTGGTAAGAACTATGGCTACACCTTC; CDR3: CASSLGGGGKNYGYTF
D: .; J: TRBJ2-5; V: TRBV7-8; size: once; DNA: TGTGCCAGCAGCCCCCTTTTTATTGGAGGCTCAAAAGGGGAGACCCAGTACTTC; CDR3: CASSPLFIGGSKGETQYF
D: TRBD1; J: TRBJ2-5; V: TRBV19; size: .; DNA: TGTGCCAGTCTGGGACAGCCGCGCGAGACCCAGTACTTC; CDR3: CASLGQPRETQYF
D: .; J: TRBJ1-3; V: TRBV5-6; size: .; DNA: TGTGCCAGCAGCTTGGGTAACTCTGGAAACACCATATATTTT; CDR3: CASSLGNSGNTIYF
D: TRBD1; J: TRBJ1-1; V: TRBV5-4; size: .; DNA: TGTGCCAGCAGTTCGACAGGGAAGAACACTGAAGCTTTCTTT; CDR3: CASSSTGKNTEAFF
D: .; J: TRBJ1-1; V: TRBV29-1; size: .; DNA: TGCAGCGCCGCAGGACAGTTGAACACTGAAGCTTTCTTT; CDR3: CSAAGQLNTEAFF
D: TRBD1; J: TRBJ1-5; V: TRBV6-1; size: .; DNA: TGTGCCAGCAGTGAACAGGGGGCGAGGGTCGATCAGCCCCAGCATTTT; CDR3: CASSEQGARVDQPQHF
D: .; J: TRBJ2-6; V: TRBV5-1; size: .; DNA: .; CDR3: CASSLVVGSGANVPTF
D: .; J: TRBJ2-2; V: TRBV2; size: .; DNA: TGTGCCAGCAGTGAAGGCTACAGGACCGGGGAGCTGTTTTTT; CDR3: CASSEGYRTGELFF
D: TRBD1; J: TRBJ1-1; V: TRBV6-1; size: few; DNA: TGTGCCACCCAGACAGGGAGTCCCACTGAAGCTTTCTTT; CDR3: CATQTGSPTEAFF
D: .; J: TRBJ2-4; V: TRBV11-3; size: .; DNA: TGTGCCAGCAGCCCCTTGATTTCATCAGGGATAAACATTCAGTACTTC; CDR3: CASSPLISSGINIQYF
D: .; J: TRBJ1-2; V: TRBV5-4; size: .; DNA: TGTGCCAGCAGCCCGGACAGAAGTGGCTACACCTTC; CDR3: CASSPDRSGYTF
D: .; J: TRBJ1-1; V: TRBV10-1; size: .; DNA: TGCGCCAGCAGTGAGCAGGGGAACACTGAAGCTTTCTTT; CDR3: CASSEQGNTEAFF
D: TRBD2; J: TRBJ2-5; V: TRBV19; size: .; DNA: TGTGCCAGTAGCCTAGCGGTTTCTCAAGAGACCCAGTACTTC; CDR3: CASSLAVSQETQYF
D: .; J: TRBJ2-2; V: TRBV5-1; size: .; DNA: TGCGCCAGCAGAATTTCGGGGTCCACCGGGGAGCTGTTTTTT; CDR3: CASRISGSTGELFF
D: TRBD1; J: TRBJ1-1; V: TRBV4-2; size: few; DNA: TGTGCCAGCAGCCTCTACAGGGGTGGGGCTGAAGCTTTCTTT; CDR3: CASSLYRGGAEAFF
D: .; J: TRBJ1-2; V: TRBV11-3; size: .; DNA: TGTGCCAGCAGCTCCCTCTCGGGGGGCAGGTTCTATGGCTACACCTTC; CDR3: CASSSLSGGRFYGYTF
D: .; J: TRBJ1-4; V: TRBV28; size: .; DNA: TGTGCCAGCAGTTTAGTTTCCAGGGATAATGAAAAACTGTTTTTT; CDR3: CASSLVSRDNEKLFF
D: .; J: TRBJ2-3; V: TRBV4-2; size: .; DNA: TGTGCCAGCAGCCCTTCTCGGAGTACGCAGTATTTT; CDR3: CASSPSRSTQYF
D: TRBD2; J: TRBJ2-5; V: TRBV7-9; size: .; DNA: TGTGCCAGCAGCTTTGGGGGGGAAGAGACCCAGTACTTC; CDR3: CASSFGGEETQYF
D: .; J: TRBJ2-1; V: TRBV7-2; size: .; DNA: TGTGCCAGCAGCTTAGGACTAGACTACAATGAGCAGTTCTTC; CDR3: CASSLGLDYNEQFF
D: TRBD1; J: TRBJ2-1; V: TRBV15; size: .; DNA: TGTGCCACCAGCAGGGACCTCTCAGGGGGTGAGCAGTTCTTC; CDR3: CATSRDLSGGEQFF
D: .; J: TRBJ2-5; V: TRBV5-1; size: .; DNA: TGCGCCAGCAGCTTGTCGCCGGGGGTAGGGGAGACCCAGTACTTC; CDR3: CASSLSPGVGETQYF
D: TRBD2; J: TRBJ2-3; V: TRBV7-3; size: .; DNA: TGTGCCAGCAGCTTAGCGGGGGGGCCCGGAGATACGCAGTATTTT; CDR3: CASSLAGGPGDTQYF
D: .; J: TRBJ1-3; V: TRBV15; size: .; DNA: TGTGCCACCAGCAGGGGAAAGGGGCCTTTTGGAAACACCATATATTTT; CDR3: CATSRGKGPFGNTIYF
D: .; J: TRBJ2-1; V: TRBV15; size: .; DNA: TGTGCCACCAGCGGTCGAGGGTCCTACAATGAGCAGTTCTTC; CDR3: CATSGRGSYNEQFF
D: .; J: TRBJ2-7; V: TRBV4-1; size: once; DNA: TGCGCCAGCAGCCAAGACAGGACAGCGGGGCGCTACGAGCAGTACTTC; CDR3: CASSQDRTAGRYEQYF
D: .; J: TRBJ1-1; V: TRBV27; size: few; DNA: TGTGCCAGCAGTTCCCCTTCGAGGAGGAACACTGAAGCTTTCTTT; CDR3: CASSSPSRRNTEAFF
D: .; J: TRBJ2-1; V: TRBV28; size: .; DNA: TGTGCCAGCACGTCGGGGGGCCGATTAATAAACAATGAGCAGTTCTTC; CDR3: CASTSGGRLINNEQFF
D: TRBD1; J: TRBJ2-5; V: TRBV4-2; size: once; DNA: TGTGCCAGCAGCCCGAATACCGGGACAGGCCAAGAGACCCAGTACTTC; CDR3: CASSPNTGTGQETQYF
D: .; J: TRBJ1-2; V: TRBV5-4; size: .; DNA: TGTGCCAGCAGCGTTGGACAGATTAACTATGGCTACACCTTC; CDR3: CASSVGQINYGYTF
D: .; J: TRBJ1-3; V: TRBV4-2; size: .; DNA: TGTGCCAGCAGCCCACAATTCCAGACAGATTTGGGCACCATATATTTT; CDR3: CASSPQFQTDLGTIYF
D: .; J: TRBJ2-7; V: TRBV9; size: few; DNA: TGTGCCAGCAGCTATGGACAGGAGGGGTACGAGCAGTACTTC; CDR3: CASSYGQEGYEQYF
D: .; J: TRBJ1-3; V: TRBV15; size: .; DNA: TGTGCCATCGCTCGAGGGTCCTCTGGAAACACCATATATTTT; CDR3: CAIARGSSGNTIYF
D: .; J: TRBJ2-1; V: TRBV5-1; size: .; DNA: TGCGCCAGCAGTTTCGGTGAGGACAATGAGCAGTTCTTC; CDR3: CASSFGEDNEQFF
D: .; J: TRBJ1-2; V: TRBV2; size: .; DNA: TGTGCCAGCACGACAGCTCTTCTGGCTGGCTACACCTTC; CDR3: CASTTALLAGYTF